These T cell receptor beta chains were read from a single sample in a study of identical twins. TCRdb reprocessed the 5' RACE reads with MiXCR, giving one entry per CDR3 protein. Among 430,000 or so distinct CDR3 sequences, more than 20% were seen once, and the ten largest hold 2.9%. Another study also made use of these data, one on T cells expressing NK-cell markers.

The material sequenced was CD4+ T cells sorted from blood. The receptors shown here come from a woman aged 18-29 years in good health. Each CDR3 is given with its conserved first and last residue.

v_call	j_call	cdr3_aa
TRBV9	TRBJ2-1	CASSVSTGRGNEQIF
TRBV28	TRBJ1-4	CASSPLSSGYEKLFF
TRBV6-2/TRBV6-3	TRBJ2-7	CASSYLAGDEQYF
TRBV10-3	TRBJ2-3	CAMGGLRDTQYF
TRBV20-1	TRBJ2-7	CSAHLAGVFEQYF
TRBV12-3/TRBV12-4	TRBJ2-1	CASSTDRGGNEQFF
TRBV4-2	TRBJ1-4	CASSRQRGQSTTFGKLFF
TRBV6-2/TRBV6-3	TRBJ1-2	CASTRGASGYTF
TRBV5-1	TRBJ2-2	CASGDLGELFF
TRBV20-1	TRBJ2-7	CSAKGGQGPTYEQYF
TRBV5-1	TRBJ2-7	CASAGLAGDEQYF
TRBV5-1	TRBJ2-3	CASSLGTQYF
TRBV20-1	TRBJ2-1	CSARGVYNEQFF
TRBV10-3	TRBJ2-3	CAISESAEGTDTQYF
TRBV5-1	TRBJ2-7	CASSSANSGTGFYEQYF
TRBV20-1	TRBJ2-7	CSAREGSALYEQYF
TRBV12-3/TRBV12-4	TRBJ2-3	CASSSQGKGDTQYF
TRBV5-5	TRBJ1-5	CASSLIRAWGQPQHF
TRBV5-1	TRBJ1-4	CASSPGQGSEKLFF
TRBV7-2	TRBJ2-5	CASSKGGGTETQYF
TRBV12-3/TRBV12-4	TRBJ2-7	CASSFVGGEQYF
TRBV29-1	TRBJ2-5	CSATTHLASEETQYF
TRBV7-2	TRBJ2-7	CASSEGQGRGEQYF
TRBV5-1	TRBJ2-3	CASSFQLGQGLLDTQYF
TRBV4-2	TRBJ1-3	CASSQDTFSGNTIYF
TRBV3-1	TRBJ2-1	CASSQELAGGSAF
TRBV5-1	TRBJ2-3	CASRVLGQGGTDTQYF